These T cell receptor beta chains were read from a single sample in a study of shared clonotypes between healthy human individuals. Measured with immunoSEQ multiplex PCR; TCRdb has only the in-frame clones, and not every one. This table holds approximately 2,300,000 clones, just under 95% found once. The sequenced material came from naive CD4+ T cells from PBMCs. These receptors originate from a man aged 18 to 35 in good health. Some clones in this sample may be carry-over from other donors' samples. The CDR3 runs from the conserved cysteine through the conserved F or W. D genes are given only for firm matches. Clone size is not always given. Where it is, it says once, few, many or a class for expanded clones.

abundance,d_gene,v_gene,j_gene,CDR3nt,CDR3aa
NA,NA,TRBV5-8,TRBJ1-5,TGTGCCAGCAGCTTCCTGGGACGGAGCAATCAGCCCCAGCATTTT,CASSFLGRSNQPQHF
NA,TRBD2,TRBV14,TRBJ2-7,TGTGCCAGCAGCCTTAGCGGGAGATACGAGCAGTACTTC,CASSLSGRYEQYF
few,NA,TRBV5-5,TRBJ1-1,TGTGCCAGCAGCTTGAAGTTCGCAGGATCCACTGAAGCTTTCTTT,CASSLKFAGSTEAFF
NA,NA,TRBV6-5,TRBJ1-5,TGTGCCAGCAGTTTTGGCACAAAGGGGCCCCAGCATTTT,CASSFGTKGPQHF
NA,TRBD1,TRBV10-3,TRBJ2-5,TGTGCCATCAGTGAAGGGCAGGGGGAACCGGCGGGCGAGACCCAGTACTTC,CAISEGQGEPAGETQYF
NA,NA,TRBV7-9,TRBJ2-3,TGTGCCAGCAGAGAGGGGGGCGGGAGTGATACGCAGTATTTT,CASREGGGSDTQYF
once,NA,TRBV5-1,TRBJ1-3,TGCGCCAGCAGCTCTGGAGGACAGTGGAGCTCTGGAAACACCATATATTTT,CASSSGGQWSSGNTIYF
NA,TRBD1,TRBV5-1,TRBJ1-2,TGCGCCAGCTTGAGCAGGCCGGGACAGGGGAACTATGGCTACACCTTC,CASLSRPGQGNYGYTF
NA,TRBD1,TRBV28,TRBJ2-6,TGTGCCAGCAGTCTCCATCCACAGGGGGCTGGGGCCAACGTCCTGACTTTC,CASSLHPQGAGANVLTF
NA,NA,TRBV5-1,TRBJ2-7,TGCGCCAGCAGCCGAAGTTCTTCTGACCAGGGCTACGAGCAGTACTTC,CASSRSSSDQGYEQYF
NA,NA,TRBV5-1,TRBJ2-3,TGCGCCAGCAGCCGGGACCCCACAGATACGCAGTATTTT,CASSRDPTDTQYF
NA,TRBD2,TRBV5-8,TRBJ2-4,TGTGCCAGCAGCTTGGCCGGCGGGGGGGCCATTCAGTACTTC,CASSLAGGGAIQYF
NA,TRBD1,TRBV5-1,TRBJ1-1,TGCGCCAGCAGCTTGGGACAGGGGGCAGGAGGGAACACTGAAGCTTTCTTT,CASSLGQGAGGNTEAFF
few,NA,TRBV4-2,TRBJ2-2,TGTGCCAGCAGCCAAGATGTTGGATCCGGGGAGCTGTTTTTT,CASSQDVGSGELFF
NA,NA,TRBV6-5,TRBJ2-7,TGTGCCAGCAGTTACTCGAGGGGGGGACCCTACGAGCAGTACTTC,CASSYSRGGPYEQYF
NA,NA,TRBV30,TRBJ2-5,TGTGCCTGGAGTGCTAGGGTGAAGATTGGAGGGGAGACCCAGTACTTC,CAWSARVKIGGETQYF
NA,NA,TRBV5-1,TRBJ1-1,TGCGCCAGCAGCTTGGACGAGGGCAGGTCGAGTGCTGAAGCTTTCTTT,CASSLDEGRSSAEAFF
NA,NA,TRBV6-1,TRBJ2-3,TGTGCCAGCAGTCAACGTGGCGCAGATACGCAGTATTTT,CASSQRGADTQYF
NA,NA,TRBV6-1,TRBJ1-1,TGTGCCAGCAACAGGGTTAGCACTGAAGCTTTCTTT,CASNRVSTEAFF
NA,TRBD1,TRBV6-5,TRBJ2-7,TGTGCCAGCAGTTACCGGGACAGGGGAGTCTACGAGCAGTACTTC,CASSYRDRGVYEQYF
NA,TRBD1,TRBV28,TRBJ1-2,TGTGCCAGCAGTTTTGGACAGGGGTTGGCCTATGGCTACACCTTC,CASSFGQGLAYGYTF
NA,NA,TRBV4-1,TRBJ2-7,TGCGCCAGCAGCCAAGATCCGGGGGTGGACGAGCAGTACTTC,CASSQDPGVDEQYF
NA,TRBD1,TRBV5-6,TRBJ1-1,TGTGCCAGCAGACACAGAATGACAGGGGGCAACACTGAAGCTTTCTTT,CASRHRMTGGNTEAFF
NA,TRBD2,TRBV5-1,TRBJ2-5,TGCGCCAGCAGCTTGGGACTAGCGGGAGTTCGGGAGACCCAGTACTTC,CASSLGLAGVRETQYF
NA,TRBD2,TRBV28,TRBJ2-5,TGTGCCAGCAGTTCGTTAGCGGGAGGGGAGACCCAGTACTTC,CASSSLAGGETQYF
NA,TRBD1,TRBV28,TRBJ1-2,TGTGCCAGCAGTATAGGACAGGGAGGTGGCTACACCTTC,CASSIGQGGGYTF
NA,TRBD1,TRBV7-8,TRBJ1-2,TGTGCCAGCACCCAGGGGGGTTTCCCTATATTTGGCTACACCTTC,CASTQGGFPIFGYTF
NA,NA,TRBV7-2,TRBJ2-1,TGTGCCAGCAGCTTAATGTGGCAGGGAGGTCGAAATGAGCAGTTCTTC,CASSLMWQGGRNEQFF
NA,NA,TRBV5-1,TRBJ1-2,TGCGCCAGCAGCCTCGTAGCAGGGGTTGTAGACGGCTACACCTTC,CASSLVAGVVDGYTF
NA,TRBD1,TRBV2,TRBJ2-7,TGTGCCAGCGGACAGGGGGCTTCTGGGTACGAGCAGTACTTC,CASGQGASGYEQYF
NA,TRBD1,TRBV11-2,TRBJ1-4,TGTGCCAGCAGCTCAGGGGGAGGGCCAACTAATGAAAAACTGTTTTTT,CASSSGGGPTNEKLFF
NA,NA,TRBV28,TRBJ2-5,TGTGCCAGCAGTTTATCCGGACATGCTCAAGAGACCCAGTACTTC,CASSLSGHAQETQYF
NA,NA,TRBV6-5,TRBJ1-5,TGTGCCAGCAGTTACTCAACAGGGAGGCAGCCCCAGCATTTT,CASSYSTGRQPQHF
NA,TRBD1,TRBV5-1,TRBJ1-1,TGCGCCAGCAGCTGGGGGACAGGGGAGGACACTGAAGCTTTCTTT,CASSWGTGEDTEAFF
NA,TRBD2,TRBV6-6,TRBJ2-2,TGTGCCAGCAGTGCCGTGCGGGGGGCGAACACCGGGGAGCTGTTTTTT,CASSAVRGANTGELFF
NA,NA,TRBV29-1,TRBJ2-1,TGCAGCGTTGTGGGGACTGACCTCTACAATGAGCAGTTCTTC,CSVVGTDLYNEQFF
NA,NA,TRBV7-3,TRBJ2-2,TGTGCCAGCAGCTTATTGCCGACAGACAACACCGGGGAGCTGTTTTTT,CASSLLPTDNTGELFF
NA,TRBD2,TRBV25-1,TRBJ2-2,TGTGCCAGCAGGGCCGGGACTAGCGGGAGGCGCGACACCGGGGAGCTGTTTTTT,CASRAGTSGRRDTGELFF
NA,NA,TRBV5-1,TRBJ1-1,TGCGCCAGCAGCTCAGCGGTCCGGGGGAACACTGAAGCTTTCTTT,CASSSAVRGNTEAFF
NA,NA,TRBV9,TRBJ2-7,TGTGCCAGCAGCGTAGAGGACCCCCACGAGCAGTACTTC,CASSVEDPHEQYF
few,TRBD1,TRBV19,TRBJ1-5,TGTGCCAGCAAGGAGGGACAGGGAGCTCAGCCCCAGCATTTT,CASKEGQGAQPQHF
NA,NA,TRBV6-5,TRBJ2-7,TGTGCCAGCAGTTACTCGGTCGGGCAGCTCTACGAGCAGTACTTC,CASSYSVGQLYEQYF
NA,TRBD1,TRBV6-6,TRBJ2-5,TGTGCCAGCAGGCCGAGACAGGGCTTAGGCCAAGAGACCCAGTACTTC,CASRPRQGLGQETQYF
few,NA,TRBV28,TRBJ1-1,TGTGCCAGCATGGGTCAGATGAACACTGAAGCTTTCTTT,CASMGQMNTEAFF
NA,NA,TRBV30,TRBJ1-1,TGTGCCTGGAGCGGACAGATGAACACTGAAGCTTTCTTT,CAWSGQMNTEAFF
NA,NA,TRBV5-1,TRBJ2-5,TGCGCCAGCAGCCGAGACACACAGGAGACCCAGTACTTC,CASSRDTQETQYF
NA,NA,TRBV7-9,TRBJ2-7,TGTGCCAGCAGCTTTTCACAGGGTAGCTACGAGCAGTACTTC,CASSFSQGSYEQYF
NA,TRBD2,TRBV27,TRBJ2-1,TGTGCCAGCAGTGTTCTAGCGGTCTCCTACAATGAGCAGTTCTTC,CASSVLAVSYNEQFF
NA,TRBD2,TRBV28,TRBJ2-1,TGTGCCAGCAGTTTGTTGGCGGGAGGGCCTAGAGAGCAGTTCTTC,CASSLLAGGPREQFF
NA,TRBD1,TRBV6-6,TRBJ1-2,TGTGCCAGCAGACTAGAGGGAAGGGGGCTGTGGGGCTACACCTTC,CASRLEGRGLWGYTF